Below are 8 T cell receptor beta chains sequenced from a single sample in a study of blood T cell repertoires in COVID-19. Clones were sequenced by immunoSEQ multiplex PCR, and TCRdb holds only the in-frame ones, with some missing. Among over 300,000 clones listed, around 89% were seen once. The material sequenced was peripheral blood. These receptors were taken from a man between 18 and 35 years old with active or convalescent COVID-19.

The chain joins TRBV5-4 to TRBJ1-2, with 9 bases identical to TRBD1. The CDR3 contains 16 residues. Trimming at V came to 5 bases and at J to 0 bases, leaving 8 bases not matched to a gene. Germline values: CDR1 SGHNT, CDR2 YYREEE (reference sequence). CDR3 nucleotide sequence: TGTGCCAGCAGGGCCGGGACAGGGCCCACTAACTATGGCTACACCTTC. Residues: CASRAGTGPTNYGYTF.

The chain combines TRBV6-5 with TRBJ1-4; TRBD1 might be the D (5 bases). Germline CDR1 is MNHEY and CDR2 is SVGAGI. CDR3 size: 16 residues. Trimming removed 2 bases at V and 10 bases at J, with 20 bases between. CDR3 protein: CASSYQRGTNERKLFF. The CDR3 DNA reads TGTGCCAGCAGTTACCAGCGGGGGACTAATGAACGAAAACTGTTTTTT.

V is TRBV5-8 and J is TRBJ1-3; D is undetermined. V lost 4 bases and J 1 base, leaving 12 bases between the germline ends. The CDR3 runs to 15 residues. Looked up from germline, CDR1 is SGHTS and CDR2 is YDEGEE. CDR3 DNA sequence: TGTGCCAGCAGCCGCGGGGATTTGTCTGGAAACACCATATATTTT. It translates to CASSRGDLSGNTIYF.

The V call is TRBV28, the J call TRBJ1-4; D remains unclear. Germline V gives CDR1 MDHEN, CDR2 SYDVKM. V was trimmed by 2 bases and J by 7 bases, leaving 17 bases between them. CDR3 size: 16 residues. DNA of the CDR3: TGTGCCAGCAGTTTAAGAGCCCCTGGGAGGCGTGAAAAACTGTTTTTT. Its translation: CASSLRAPGRREKLFF.

This chain links TRBV7-8 with TRBJ2-5, with a weak D call TRBD1 (5 bases). Germline V CDR1 and CDR2: SGHVS, FQNEAQ. The CDR3 totals 11 residues. V lost 4 bases to trimming and J lost 5 bases, with 5 bases between them. The CDR3 loop reads CASSWGETQYF. The CDR3 DNA sequence: TGTGCCAGCAGCTGGGGCGAGACCCAGTACTTC.

This clone was recorded once. This sequence joins TRBV6-1 and TRBJ2-7, with D unresolved. From germline, CDR1 is MNHNS and CDR2 SASEGT. The CDR3 consists of 13 residues. The V end was cut by 3 bases, the J end by 6 bases, with 12 bases between. The CDR3 spells CASSDPLPPEQYF. In DNA, the CDR3 is TGTGCCAGCAGTGACCCTCTCCCTCCCGAGCAGTACTTC.

The gene calls are TRBV29-1 and TRBJ1-2; D gene unclear. The germline V gene has CDR1 SQVTM and CDR2 ANQGSEA. This CDR3 is built from 11 residues. V lost 3 bases, J lost 4 bases, and 6 bases lay in between. The DNA for the CDR3 is TGCAGCGTTGAGTACAGCTATGGCTACACCTTC. It yields the protein CSVEYSYGYTF.

The chain has TRBV7-8 and TRBJ1-2; no definite D call. The V gene lost 2 bases and the J gene lost 7 bases, with 20 bases spanning the gap. Per the germline V gene, CDR1 is SGHVS and CDR2 is FQNEAQ. The CDR3 has 16 amino acids. As DNA, the CDR3 is TGTGCCAGCAGCTTAACGGGGAGAGAGAGGGTCGGTGGCTACACCTTC. This sequence encodes CASSLTGRERVGGYTF.